This T cell receptor beta chain was captured in a study of blood T cell repertoires in COVID-19. Background on the study: Acute and convalescent COVID-19 specimens originated in the United States, Italy and Spain. The analysed material was cDNA or gDNA that came from T cells, B-cell-depleted T cells, or PBMCs.

Enrollment of patients from Seattle took place during active infection, with longitudinal follow-up. The data were produced by immunoSEQ multiplex PCR, yet TCRdb's version contains in-frame clones alone and is incomplete. The table shows 300,000 to 350,000 clones, with around 90% occurring only once. Germline V gives CDR1 MDHEN, CDR2 SYDVKM. This CDR3 region has 14 residues. With 8 bases clipped from V and 8 bases from J, the junction kept 11 bases outside the gene matches. What was sequenced was peripheral blood. The J gene is TRBJ1-4, the V gene TRBV28; 7 nucleotides agree with TRBD1. This clonotype was sampled from a woman in her twenties or thirties with COVID-19, enrolled during active disease. The CDR3 sequence is CASGPGGAKEKLFF. The CDR3 nucleotides read TGTGCCAGCGGGCCAGGGGGTGCGAAAGAAAAACTGTTTTTT.